Following are 18 T cell receptor beta chains from one sample sequenced in a study of lymphopenia after photon versus proton radiotherapy. Data came from immunoSEQ multiplex PCR; TCRdb stores just in-frame clones and leaves some out. The sample includes 150,000 to 200,000 clones, roughly nine tenths of them seen just once. Sequences were derived from peripheral blood, sampled from a patient treated with photon-based radiotherapy. These receptors originate from a man aged 50-59 years with gastric cancer.

This clone has a single count. CDR3 protein: CAWSVGGAKPQHF. Written as DNA, the CDR3 is TGTGCCTGGAGTGTGGGGGGGGCGAAGCCCCAGCATTTT. The rearrangement links TRBV30 to TRBJ1-5; a weak D match, TRBD1 (6 bases). Trimming took off 0 bases at V and 8 bases at J, with 11 bases between the two ends. Germline CDR1 and CDR2: GTSNPN and SVGIG (reference sequence). The CDR3 loop spans 13 amino acids.

The chain is built from TRBV28 and TRBJ2-1; D perhaps matches TRBD1 (5 bases). Germline loops: CDR1 MDHEN, CDR2 SYDVKM. The V and J ends lost 4 bases and 2 bases respectively, with 9 bases between them. The length of the CDR3 is 14 residues. The CDR3 nucleotides are TGTGCCAGCAGTTCCGGACAAGCCTACAATGAGCAGTTCTTC. Protein product: CASSSGQAYNEQFF. The whole variable domain, remainder taken from reference TRBV28 and TRBJ2-1, is DVKVTQSSRYLVKRTGEKVFLECVQDMDHENMFWYRQDPGLGLRLIYFSYDVKMKEKGDIPEGYSVSREKKERFSLILESASTNQTSMYLCASSSGQAYNEQFFGPGTRLTVL.

This clone was seen more than once but under ten times. This chain connects TRBV18 to TRBJ2-1, with D maybe TRBD1 (5 bases). Germline CDR1 is KGHSH and CDR2 is LQKENI. This CDR3 comprises 17 residues. V lost 4 bases and J lost 0, with 16 bases in between. This chain's CDR3 is CASSRIRQPTSYNEQFF. The DNA of the CDR3 is TGTGCCAGCTCACGGATCCGACAGCCCACCTCCTACAATGAGCAGTTCTTC.

The gene calls are TRBV30 and TRBJ1-1; D uncertain. Germline loops: CDR1 GTSNPN, CDR2 SVGIG (reference sequence). This CDR3 has 13 amino acids. V dropped 3 bases and J dropped 4 bases, with 12 bases sitting between them. The CDR3 DNA reads as TGTGCCTGGAGATCTGACCTTGTCACTGAAGCTTTCTTT. This gives the protein CAWRSDLVTEAFF.

The V and J genes are TRBV11-1 and TRBJ2-1; no definite D call. In germline, CDR1 is SGHAT, CDR2 FQDESV (reference sequence). The germline V and J ends were trimmed by 5 bases and 2 bases, with 10 bases remaining between them. The CDR3 length is 14 residues. The DNA of the CDR3 is TGTGCCAGCAGCCGACATGGGGCCTACAATGAGCAGTTCTTC. Its translation: CASSRHGAYNEQFF. The entire variable domain, with the rest obtained from reference TRBV11-1 and TRBJ2-1, is as follows: EAEVAQSPRYKITEKSQAVAFWCDPISGHATLYWYRQILGQGPELLVQFQDESVVDDSQLPKDRFSAERLKGVDSTLKIQPAELGDSAMYLCASSRHGAYNEQFFGPGTRLTVL.

The V and J genes are TRBV6-5 and TRBJ2-7, with D tentatively TRBD1 (6 bases). V was pared by 6 bases and J by 5 bases, with 14 bases between. Looked up from germline, CDR1 is MNHEY and CDR2 is SVGAGI. The CDR3 sequence is 13 residues long. CDR3 region: CASSLGQLDEQYF. CDR3 sequence (DNA): TGTGCCAGCAGCCTCGGACAGTTAGACGAGCAGTACTTC.

V is TRBV7-8 and J is TRBJ2-3; no reliable D call. CDR1 and CDR2 from the germline V gene are SGHVS and FQNEAQ. Trimming cost V 2 bases and J 4 bases, with 13 bases left between them. The CDR3 loop spans 15 amino acids. The CDR3 DNA is TGTGCCAGCAGCTTAAACCCGGGCGGCGCAGATACGCAGTATTTT. Amino acid sequence: CASSLNPGGADTQYF.

The J gene is TRBJ1-2, the V gene TRBV2; tentatively, D is TRBD1 (5 bases). V was trimmed by 3 bases and J by 5 bases, leaving 13 bases between them. The germline V gene encodes CDR1 SNHLY and CDR2 FYNNEI. The CDR3 sequence is 14 residues long. For the CDR3, the DNA is TGTGCCAGCAGTGAGGGACGGAAAAATTATGGCTACACCTTC. This codes for CASSEGRKNYGYTF.

CDR3 residues: CASSLQGLSYEQYF. The CDR3, as DNA: TGTGCCAGCAGCTTACAGGGGTTGTCCTACGAGCAGTACTTC. The chain links TRBV5-5 to TRBJ2-7; 7 bases agree with TRBD1. Germline assignment: CDR1 SGHKS and CDR2 YYEKEE (reference sequence). The junction had 3 bases not matched to a gene; V was cut back by 2 bases and J by 1 base. The CDR3 runs to 14 residues.

V is TRBV30 and J is TRBJ2-7; D is undetermined. The ends were cut back, 3 bases at V and 0 bases at J, with 3 bases in the middle. The CDR3 sequence is 11 residues long. The germline gives CDR1 GTSNPN, CDR2 SVGIG (reference sequence). The CDR3 DNA reads TGTGCCTGGAGCCTCTCCTACGAGCAGTACTTC. Translating gives CAWSLSYEQYF.

This clone was recorded only once. The V call is TRBV7-9, the J call TRBJ2-7; unclear D gene. This CDR3 is built from 14 residues. The germline CDR1 and CDR2 sequences are SEHNR and FQNEAQ (reference sequence). Trimming cost V 1 base and J 2 bases, with 9 bases left between them. CDR3 nucleotides: TGTGCCAGCAGCTTAGTAGAACGAACCTACGAGCAGTACTTC. It specifies CASSLVERTYEQYF. The full variable domain, with the rest looked up from reference TRBV7-9 and TRBJ2-7, is DTGVSQNPRHKITKRGQNVTFRCDPISEHNRLYWYRQTLGQGPEFLTYFQNEAQLEKSRLLSDRFSAERPKGSFSTLEIQRTEQGDSAMYLCASSLVERTYEQYFGPGTRLTVT.

The V and J genes are TRBV25-1 and TRBJ1-1, with D unresolved. V shed 3 bases and J shed 3 bases, with 14 bases lying between them. From germline, CDR1 is MGHDK and CDR2 SYGVNS. The CDR3 length is 15 residues. Here the CDR3 reads CASSEAGGKYTEAFF. CDR3 nucleotides: TGTGCCAGCAGTGAGGCGGGCGGTAAATACACTGAAGCTTTCTTT.

V and J are TRBV27 and TRBJ2-3; 11 bases map to TRBD2. This CDR3 has 16 amino acids. The germline V gene has CDR1 MNHEY and CDR2 SMNVEV (reference sequence). Trimming removed 6 bases from V and 2 bases from J; junction bases left unmatched: 7. CDR3 nucleotide sequence: TGTGCCAGCAGCCTGATTAGCGGGAGGGCCACAGATACGCAGTATTTT. This gives the protein CASSLISGRATDTQYF.

The rearrangement links TRBV28 to TRBJ2-1; a weak D match, TRBD2 (6 bases). Trimming pared 6 bases from V and 13 bases from J, leaving 10 bases between. Germline values: CDR1 MDHEN, CDR2 SYDVKM. The CDR3 is 10 amino acids. CDR3 nucleotide sequence: TGTGCCAGCAGGGGACTCAGCCAGTTCTTC. Amino acid sequence: CASRGLSQFF.

V gene TRBV4-1 combines with J gene TRBJ2-1; the match to TRBD2 covers 12 bases. J lost 7 bases, V lost 5 bases, and 3 bases had no gene match. This CDR3 contains 14 residues. Per germline, CDR1 MGHRA and CDR2 YSYEKL. CDR3 loop: CASSRLAGANEQFF. The CDR3 coding sequence is TGCGCCAGCAGCAGACTAGCGGGAGCTAATGAGCAGTTCTTC.

Only a few counts were recorded for this clone. The V call is TRBV30, the J call TRBJ1-2; D is possibly TRBD1 (5 bases). The CDR3 spans 11 residues. CDR1 and CDR2 (germline): GTSNPN, SVGIG (reference sequence). The V gene lost 3 bases and the J gene lost 12 bases, with 14 bases spanning the gap. The CDR3 protein is CAWSHSQENTF. The CDR3 coding sequence is TGTGCCTGGAGCCACTCACAGGAAAACACCTTC.

This clone has just a few counts. The V call is TRBV25-1, the J call TRBJ1-2, with D maybe TRBD1 (6 bases). V lost 4 bases to trimming and J lost 8 bases, with 14 bases between them. The length of the CDR3 is 13 residues. Looked up from germline, CDR1 is MGHDK and CDR2 is SYGVNS. The CDR3: CASSAGARVGYTF. For the CDR3, the DNA is TGTGCCAGCAGTGCGGGGGCGCGAGTCGGCTACACCTTC.

V gene TRBV7-2 combines with J gene TRBJ2-3; D is possibly TRBD1 (6 bases). CDR1 is SGHTA and CDR2 is FQGNSA in the germline V gene. With 6 bases removed from V and 6 bases from J, the gap between germline ends came to 13 bases. The CDR3 has 13 residues. The CDR3 region is CASRGARDDTQYF. CDR3 nucleotides: TGTGCCAGCAGGGGGGCCAGGGACGATACGCAGTATTTT. Filled out from reference TRBV7-2 and TRBJ2-3, the complete variable domain reads GAGVSQSPSNKVTEKGKDVELRCDPISGHTALYWYRQSLGQGLEFLIYFQGNSAPDKSGLPSDRFSAERTGGSVSTLTIQRTQQEDSAVYLCASRGARDDTQYFGPGTRLTVL.